The 22 T cell receptor beta chains below were found in one sample sequenced in a study of immune evolution from preneoplasia to lung adenocarcinoma. Clones were read by immunoSEQ multiplex PCR, and TCRdb kept only the in-frame ones, dropping some. Here the sample spans some 11,000 clones, less than 85% being singletons. The source material was FFPE minimally invasive lung adenocarcinoma tissue. These receptors came from a person aged 70 to 85 with lung adenocarcinoma.

This clone turned up a few times. V usage is TRBV27 and J usage is TRBJ2-7; TRBD1 is a possible D gene (7 bases). The CDR3 contains 15 residues. V lost 4 bases, J lost 3 bases, and 16 bases lay in between. The germline CDR1 and CDR2 sequences are MNHEY and SMNVEV (reference sequence). The chain's CDR3 is CASSYQGGSGYEQYF. CDR3 DNA: TGTGCCAGCAGTTATCAGGGGGGCAGTGGCTACGAGCAGTACTTC.

V and J are TRBV29-1 and TRBJ2-3, with a possible D match to TRBD2 (6 bases). Trimming removed 7 bases from V and 1 base from J, with 6 bases in between. The CDR3 length is 11 residues. The germline V gene has CDR1 SQVTM and CDR2 ANQGSEA. The CDR3 is CSGRGTDTQYF. The DNA for the CDR3 is TGCAGCGGGAGGGGCACAGATACGCAGTATTTT.

The chain has TRBV5-6 and TRBJ1-6, with 8 bases that match TRBD1. The CDR3 is 15 residues long. Looked up from germline, CDR1 is SGHDT and CDR2 is YYEEEE. Trimming took 4 bases from V and 6 from J; bases not matched to a gene: 6. The CDR3 region has the DNA TGTGCCAGCAGCCCGACAGGGGAGGGTAATTCACCCCTCCACTTT. Translation: CASSPTGEGNSPLHF.

The chain recombines TRBV23-1 with TRBJ2-7; possibly TRBD2 for D (6 bases). TRBV23-1 is placed among ORFs of uncertain function. V was shortened by 3 bases and J by 2 bases, with 8 bases between the two germline ends. There are 13 residues in the CDR3. The CDR3, as DNA: TGCGCCAGCAGTCAGGGGGGAACCTACGAGCAGTACTTC. Its translation: CASSQGGTYEQYF.

The rearrangement uses TRBV6-4 and TRBJ1-2; 7 bases are shared with TRBD1. Germline values: CDR1 MRHNA, CDR2 SNTAGT. The junction had 7 bases not matched to a gene; V was cut back by 5 bases and J by 4 bases. The CDR3 contains 14 residues. CDR3 in amino acids: CASSPSGQPYGYTF. The DNA for the CDR3 is TGTGCCAGCAGTCCATCGGGACAGCCCTATGGCTACACCTTC.

The chain has TRBV5-6 and TRBJ2-3; D is unresolved. Trimming cost V 2 bases and J 4 bases, with 8 bases left between them. Germline CDR1 SGHDT, CDR2 YYEEEE. CDR3 length equals 13 residues. The CDR3 nucleotides are TGTGCCAGCAGCTTTGGTAGCTCAGATACGCAGTATTTT. It translates to CASSFGSSDTQYF.

The table lists this clone with a few counts. V and J are TRBV9 and TRBJ2-1; 12 nucleotides align to TRBD2. The J segment lost 5 bases and the V segment lost 4 bases, leaving 7 bases of the junction unmatched. Looked up from germline, CDR1 is SGDLS and CDR2 is YYNGEE. The CDR3 length is 16 residues. The CDR3, as DNA: TGTGCCAGCAGCTCACGGACTAGCGGGACCCACAATGAGCAGTTCTTC. Amino acids: CASSSRTSGTHNEQFF.

V usage is TRBV28 and J usage is TRBJ1-2, with TRBD1 matching over 7 bases. Trimming removed 5 bases from V and 1 base from J; junction bases left unmatched: 4. The CDR3 runs to 14 residues. Germline values: CDR1 MDHEN, CDR2 SYDVKM. The CDR3 loop is CASSLGQFNYGYTF. As DNA, the CDR3 is TGTGCCAGCAGTCTGGGACAGTTTAACTATGGCTACACCTTC.

The chain has TRBV6-5 and TRBJ1-6, with TRBD1 identical over 7 bases. Germline V gene sequence: CDR1 MNHEY, CDR2 SVGAGI. The CDR3 spans 14 residues. J gave up 6 bases and V 6 bases, and 5 bases lay outside the gene matches. The CDR3 region is CASRAQGSNSPLHF. CDR3 DNA: TGTGCCAGCAGAGCACAGGGGAGTAATTCACCCCTCCACTTT.

This clone has a single count. This chain links TRBV7-2 with TRBJ1-2; no clear D. CDR1 is SGHTA, CDR2 FQGNSA, per germline. The CDR3 consists of 11 residues. Trimming stripped 8 bases from V and 6 bases from J, with 10 bases between. The CDR3 sequence: CASSYIDGYTF. CDR3 nucleotides: TGTGCCAGCTCATACATAGATGGCTACACCTTC.

This rearrangement joins TRBV30 to TRBJ2-3; D is unresolved. Germline V gives CDR1 GTSNPN, CDR2 SVGIG (reference sequence). V lost 2 bases to trimming and J lost 3 bases, with 12 bases between them. CDR3 length equals 14 residues. The CDR3 nucleotides read TGTGCCTGGAGTTTTGGGCTAGTAACAGATACGCAGTATTTT. Its translation: CAWSFGLVTDTQYF.

This sequence joins TRBV5-1 and TRBJ2-5; D uncertain. The CDR3 totals 15 residues. V lost 4 bases and J lost 2, with 15 bases in between. CDR1 SGHRS and CDR2 YFSETQ come from the germline V gene. The CDR3 DNA sequence: TGCGCCAGCAGCCTTTGGGGTAGCATGCAAGAGACCCAGTACTTC. Protein: CASSLWGSMQETQYF.

In nucleotides, the CDR3 is TGCAGCGCCGGTGGGGTGAATCAGCCCCAGCATTTT. Translated, it gives CSAGGVNQPQHF. The V call is TRBV29-1, the J call TRBJ1-5; D gene uncertain. The V and J ends lost 7 bases and 4 bases respectively, with 11 bases between them. Looked up from germline, CDR1 is SQVTM and CDR2 is ANQGSEA. This CDR3 spans 12 amino acids. Complete variable domain (other parts from reference TRBV29-1 and TRBJ1-5): SAVISQKPSRDICQRGTSLTIQCQVDSQVTMMFWYRQQPGQSLTLIATANQGSEATYESGFVIDKFPISRPNLTFSTLTVSNMSPEDSSIYLCSAGGVNQPQHFGDGTRLSIL.

The chain uses TRBV29-1 and TRBJ1-1; no definite D call. Trimming removed 1 base from V and 1 base from J, with 7 bases in between. The germline V gene has CDR1 SQVTM and CDR2 ANQGSEA. This CDR3 contains 13 residues. CDR3 loop: CSVEAARNTEAFF. The CDR3 DNA follows: TGCAGCGTTGAAGCGGCGCGGAACACTGAAGCTTTCTTT.

CDR3 nucleotide sequence: TGCGCCAGCAGCTTGGGAGGACTAGCCACCACCGGGGAGCTGTTTTTT. Protein product: CASSLGGLATTGELFF. This sequence joins TRBV5-1 and TRBJ2-2; TRBD2 aligns across 8 bases. V lost 0 bases, J lost 4 bases, and 5 bases stayed unmatched. The V gene's germline CDR1 is SGHRS and CDR2 YFSETQ. This CDR3 spans 16 amino acids.

This rearrangement joins TRBV18 to TRBJ2-7, with 8 bases lining up with TRBD2. The CDR3 has 15 residues. Unmatched junction bases numbered 7, after V lost 0 bases and J lost 6 bases. CDR1 KGHSH and CDR2 LQKENI come from the germline V gene. CDR3 protein: CASSPPVRGGPEQYF. DNA of the CDR3: TGTGCCAGCTCACCACCGGTTCGGGGGGGCCCCGAGCAGTACTTC.

The chain recombines TRBV7-2 with TRBJ1-6, with no clear D. Germline CDR1 SGHTA, CDR2 FQGNSA. The V end was cut by 5 bases, the J end by 0 bases, with 11 bases between. This CDR3 spans 16 amino acids. The CDR3 region is CASSPRRSSYNSPLHF. In DNA, the CDR3 is TGTGCCAGCAGCCCAAGACGGAGCTCCTATAATTCACCCCTCCACTTT.

The chain is built from TRBV27 and TRBJ1-1; 7 bases are a match to TRBD1. CDR3 size: 15 residues. With 5 bases clipped from V and 3 bases from J, the junction kept 9 bases outside the gene matches. The germline gives CDR1 MNHEY, CDR2 SMNVEV (reference sequence). The CDR3 protein is CASSPNRGRYTEAFF. CDR3 nucleotides: TGTGCCAGCAGTCCCAACAGGGGTAGGTACACTGAAGCTTTCTTT.

The chain combines TRBV9 with TRBJ2-5; the D call may be TRBD1 or TRBD2 (6 bases each). Germline V CDR1 and CDR2: SGDLS, YYNGEE. This CDR3 has 14 residues. V was pared by 0 bases and J by 5 bases, with 11 bases between. The CDR3 here is CASSVAVGGETQYF. DNA of the CDR3: TGTGCCAGCAGCGTAGCTGTAGGGGGGGAGACCCAGTACTTC.

The DNA for the CDR3 is TGTGCCTGGAGTCTCCAGGAACATCAGCCCCAGCATTTT. Amino acids: CAWSLQEHQPQHF. The chain employs TRBV30 and TRBJ1-5, with D hard to call. The CDR3 totals 13 residues. The V and J ends lost 2 bases and 5 bases respectively, with 10 bases between them. CDR1 GTSNPN and CDR2 SVGIG come from the germline V gene (reference sequence).

The V gene is TRBV9, the J gene TRBJ2-7, with 9 bases identical to TRBD1. The length of the CDR3 is 14 residues. V trimming: 2 bases; J trimming: 3 bases; junction bases outside the gene matches: 3. The germline gives CDR1 SGDLS, CDR2 YYNGEE. The CDR3 DNA is TGTGCCAGCAGCGTCGGGACAGGGATCTACGAGCAGTACTTC. Translated: CASSVGTGIYEQYF.

V is TRBV6-6 and J is TRBJ1-2; no definite D call. V was clipped by 6 bases and J by 4 bases, with 15 bases between them. The CDR3 loop spans 14 amino acids. Looked up from germline, CDR1 is MNHNY and CDR2 is SVGAGI (reference sequence). The CDR3 protein is CASSPGFSSYGYTF. The CDR3 region has the DNA TGTGCCAGCAGCCCCGGGTTCAGTAGCTATGGCTACACCTTC.